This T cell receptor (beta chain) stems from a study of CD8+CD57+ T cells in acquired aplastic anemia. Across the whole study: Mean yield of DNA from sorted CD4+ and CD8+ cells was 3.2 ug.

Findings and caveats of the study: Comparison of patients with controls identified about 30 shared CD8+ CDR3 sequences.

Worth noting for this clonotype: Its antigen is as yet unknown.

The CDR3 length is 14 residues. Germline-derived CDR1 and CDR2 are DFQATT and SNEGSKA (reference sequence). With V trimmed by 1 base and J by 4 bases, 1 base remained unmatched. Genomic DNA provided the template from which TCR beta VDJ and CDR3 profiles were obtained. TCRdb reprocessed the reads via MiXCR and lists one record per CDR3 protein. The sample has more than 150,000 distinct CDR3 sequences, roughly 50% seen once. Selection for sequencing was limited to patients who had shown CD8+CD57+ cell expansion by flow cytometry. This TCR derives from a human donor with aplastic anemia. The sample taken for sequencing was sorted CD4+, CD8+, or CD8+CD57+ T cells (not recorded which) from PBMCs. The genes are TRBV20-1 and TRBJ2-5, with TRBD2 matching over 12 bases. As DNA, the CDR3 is TGCAGTGCTAGAGGGACTAGCGGGGTAGAGACCCAGTACTTC. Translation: CSARGTSGVETQYF.